Listed below are T cell receptor beta chains from one sample, sequenced in a study of chemoradiotherapy in HPV16-positive cancers. Some clones are missing from TCRdb's copy, which holds only in-frame ones; the method was immunoSEQ multiplex PCR. Of about 30,000 clones listed, approximately 91% are singletons. The input for sequencing was blood, taken from a patient who underwent chemoradiotherapy. The origin of the receptors is a human donor with HPV-associated anogenital cancer. CDR3s include the opening cysteine and the closing phenylalanine or tryptophan. D genes are given only for firm matches. For some rows the clone size is stated as once, few or many, or as a class when expanded; others skip it.

NA NA TRBJ2-5 TRBV5-1 CASSLGPSQETQYF TGCGCCAGCAGCTTGGGCCCCTCCCAAGAGACCCAGTACTTC
NA NA TRBJ1-5 TRBV15 CATSFIYRPAGTNQPQHF TGTGCCACCAGCTTCATATACCGCCCGGCAGGGACAAATCAGCCCCAGCATTTT
NA once TRBJ1-4 TRBV6-1 CASSAGGATNEKLFF TGTGCCAGCAGTGCCGGAGGGGCAACTAATGAAAAACTGTTTTTT
TRBD2 NA TRBJ2-1 TRBV10-3 CAISEGSGGAYNEQFF TGTGCCATCAGTGAGGGCAGCGGGGGGGCCTACAATGAGCAGTTCTTC
TRBD2 once TRBJ2-4 TRBV25-1 CASSDSLAENIQYF TGTGCCAGCAGTGATTCTCTAGCGGAAAACATTCAGTACTTC
TRBD1 once TRBJ2-7 TRBV5-5 CASSSTGAPYEQYF TGTGCCAGCAGCTCGACAGGGGCCCCCTACGAGCAGTACTTC
NA NA TRBJ2-7 TRBV18 CASSLPGTDEQYF TGTGCCAGCTCACTCCCGGGAACGGACGAGCAGTACTTC
TRBD2 NA TRBJ2-3 TRBV5-1 CASSLEATSPPDTQYF TGCGCCAGCAGCTTGGAGGCGACTAGCCCCCCAGATACGCAGTATTTT
NA NA TRBJ2-3 TRBV5-1 CASSTDGDLRTDTQYF TGCGCCAGCAGCACCGACGGGGACTTACGCACAGATACGCAGTATTTT
TRBD2 NA TRBJ2-7 TRBV5-1 CASSPTGLAGGGYEQYF TGCGCCAGCAGCCCCACGGGACTAGCGGGAGGGGGATACGAGCAGTACTTC
TRBD2 NA TRBJ2-1 TRBV30 CAWSVRLANEQFF TGTGCCTGGAGTGTAAGACTAGCGAATGAGCAGTTCTTC
NA NA TRBJ2-7 TRBV7-9 CASSLAEGVGEQYF TGTGCCAGCAGCTTAGCAGAGGGTGTGGGCGAGCAGTACTTC
NA NA TRBJ1-2 TRBV30 CAWSVERGGRGFYGYTF TGTGCCTGGAGTGTCGAAAGGGGGGGGAGAGGGTTCTATGGCTACACCTTC
NA NA TRBJ2-3 TRBV4-2 CASSPQMMGTDTQYF TGTGCCAGCAGCCCCCAAATGATGGGCACAGATACGCAGTATTTT
NA few TRBJ2-1 TRBV11-2 CASSPNGLTYNEQFF TGTGCCAGCAGCCCAAACGGGCTTACCTACAATGAGCAGTTCTTC
TRBD2 NA TRBJ2-7 TRBV28 CASSVIGTSGSYEQYF TGTGCCAGCAGCGTGATCGGGACTAGCGGGAGCTACGAGCAGTACTTC
TRBD1 NA TRBJ2-2 TRBV7-6 CASSGLSGQGTGELFF TGTGCCAGCAGCGGACTCTCGGGACAGGGGACCGGGGAGCTGTTTTTT
NA few TRBJ2-7 TRBV5-6 CASSVSYEQYF TGTGCCAGCAGCGTCTCCTACGAGCAGTACTTC
NA NA TRBJ2-2 TRBV14 CASSQGLHTGELFF TGTGCCAGCAGCCAGGGACTCCACACCGGGGAGCTGTTTTTT
NA NA TRBJ2-5 TRBV5-1 CASSLGTFQETQYF TGCGCCAGCAGCTTGGGAACTTTCCAAGAGACCCAGTACTTC
TRBD2 NA TRBJ2-1 TRBV2 CASQGTSINEQFF TGTGCCAGCCAAGGGACTAGCATCAATGAGCAGTTCTTC
TRBD1 NA TRBJ2-7 TRBV5-1 CASSLASGGEGEQYF TGCGCCAGCAGCTTGGCATCAGGGGGCGAAGGCGAGCAGTACTTC
NA few TRBJ1-5 TRBV18 CASSLRDRPQHF TGTGCCAGCTCACTCAGAGACCGGCCCCAGCATTTT
NA NA TRBJ2-2 TRBV15 CATSRDWGSGELFF TGTGCCACCAGCAGAGATTGGGGATCCGGGGAGCTGTTTTTT
NA NA TRBJ1-1 TRBV5-4 CASSWGHVTEAFF TGTGCCAGCAGCTGGGGACATGTCACTGAAGCTTTCTTT